The T cell receptor (beta chain) under discussion was sequenced for a study of blood T cell repertoires in COVID-19. This clone was seen just once. Per the authors' pipeline: Reference gene primer amplification yielded estimated nucleated cell counts. Profiling relied on immunoSEQ multiplex PCR, and the TCRdb table lists in-frame clones only, not all of them. Clone size and the V and J calls come from that table; the DNA yielded D and trimming. The sample includes around 260,000 clones, 75% to 90% of them seen just once. The age range of participants was about 18 to 95 years, with residence in about two dozen US areas. Donors were grouped by their self-reported clinical history. Trimming removed 8 bases from V and 6 bases from J, with 13 bases in between. Looked up from germline, CDR1 is WNHNN and CDR2 is SYGVQD (reference sequence). This CDR3 has 12 residues.

This chain links TRBV10-1 with TRBJ1-1, with D possibly TRBD1 on 5 matching bases. The material sequenced was PBMCs or T cells enriched from blood (not recorded which). The receptor's source is a woman in her thirties who had recovered from COVID-19. The CDR3, as DNA: TGCGCCAGCGGGATCCGGGGGGCTGAAGCTTTCTTT. Translating gives CASGIRGAEAFF.